The clone carrying this TCR beta chain came up a few times. The antigen is undetermined. Sequenced by immunoSEQ multiplex PCR; TCRdb stores in-frame clones only, minus some. Of approximately 84,000 clones listed, 83% were seen once; the top ten hold approximately 15%. Time point noted: cycle 4 day 1 (C4D1), after 5 to 7 weeks of nivolumab. After autologous stem cell transplantation all patients relapsed, and prior brentuximab vedotin exposure differed between cohorts. The best responses consisted of complete response, partial response or progressive disease. This entry is derived from a study of PD-1 blockade in classical Hodgkin lymphoma. Study results and caveats: Before treatment, complete responders showed about the same diversity as newly diagnosed patients. Patients starting nivolumab under 1 year after ASCT were excluded. In CD4+ cells, TCR diversity went up significantly by C4D1, but in CD8+ cells it did not.

The sample consisted of peripheral blood mononuclear cells (PBMCs), taken before the fourth cycle of nivolumab. This receptor was obtained from a human donor with classical Hodgkin lymphoma.

CDR3 sequence (DNA): TGTGCCAGCAGCCATACCTCAGGGACCGGGGAGCTGTTTTTT. This encodes CASSHTSGTGELFF. The J gene is TRBJ2-2, the V gene TRBV7-2; the D gene is possibly TRBD1 (5 bases). Germline lookup yields CDR1 SGHTA and CDR2 FQGNSA. With 5 bases removed from V and 5 bases from J, the gap between germline ends came to 12 bases. This CDR3 region has 14 residues. Together with reference TRBV7-2 and TRBJ2-2, the CDR3 gives the full variable domain: GAGVSQSPSNKVTEKGKDVELRCDPISGHTALYWYRQSLGQGLEFLIYFQGNSAPDKSGLPSDRFSAERTGGSVSTLTIQRTQQEDSAVYLCASSHTSGTGELFFGEGSRLTVL.